The 7 T cell receptor beta chains below all came from one sample that was sequenced in a study of tumor-infiltrating lymphocytes in primary liver carcinoma. In addition to blood RNA drawn from unsorted whole blood, germline DNA was extracted. A constant-region primer primed TCR beta cDNA synthesis from 400 to 550 ng of total RNA. Modified slightly, ARM-PCR produced TCR beta libraries over three nested multiplex PCR rounds. With TRBV1-TRBV30 forward primers and a C-beta reverse primer, the first two PCR rounds were run for roughly 10 cycles each. TCRdb passed the multiplex PCR reads through MiXCR, listing each CDR3 protein once. The table includes about 310,000 distinct CDR3 sequences, almost 60% detected once. Material for sequencing was peripheral blood. These receptors were collected from a woman in her 30s with primary liver carcinoma and hepatitis B virus infection.

This clonotype has a handful of counts. The rearrangement joins TRBV6-1 to TRBJ2-7, with D possibly matching TRBD2 (5 bases). The CDR3 loop spans 12 amino acids. The germline V gene encodes CDR1 MNHNS and CDR2 SASEGT. The ends were cut back, 6 bases at V and 3 bases at J, with 9 bases in the middle. CDR3 in amino acids: CASRLGRYEQYF. CDR3 nucleotide sequence: TGTGCCAGCAGACTAGGTCGCTACGAGCAGTACTTC.

The chain combines TRBV5-6 with TRBJ2-1; 14 bases agree with TRBD2. The CDR3 runs to 15 residues. Germline V gene lookup returns CDR1 SGHDT and CDR2 YYEEEE. V lost 3 bases, J lost 9 bases, and 5 bases stayed unmatched. This chain's CDR3 is CASSYGTSGSGEQFF. The CDR3 DNA reads TGTGCCAGCAGCTACGGGACTAGCGGGAGCGGTGAGCAGTTCTTC.

To note about this clonotype: A read error may be the cause here, since a much bigger clone is one base away. V usage is TRBV7-8 and J usage is TRBJ2-1; 10 nucleotides agree with TRBD2. Germline lookup yields CDR1 SGHVS and CDR2 FQNEAQ. The CDR3 has 14 amino acids. In nucleotides, the CDR3 is TGTGTCAGCAGCCCATATAGCGGGAGGAATGAGCAGTTCTTC. Amino acids: CVSSPYSGRNEQFF. The entire variable domain, with the rest obtained from reference TRBV7-8 and TRBJ2-1, is as follows: GAGVSQSPRYKVAKRGQDVALRCDPISGHVSLFWYQQALGQGPEFLTYFQNEAQLDKSGLPSDRFFAERPEGSVSTLKIQRTQQEDSAVYLCVSSPYSGRNEQFFGPGTRLTVL.

This chain connects TRBV6-6 to TRBJ1-2, with a weak D call TRBD1 (5 bases). CDR1 is MNHNY, CDR2 SVGAGI, per germline (reference sequence). V shed 10 bases and J shed 4 bases, with 16 bases lying between them. The CDR3 length is 13 residues. CDR3 in DNA: TGTGCCACCACCCCGGGTACAGGCTATGGCTACACCTTC. This sequence encodes CATTPGTGYGYTF.

Ten or more counts support this clonotype. This rearrangement joins TRBV12-3 or TRBV12-4 to TRBJ2-7; the D gene is possibly TRBD1 (6 bases). V was cut by 2 bases and J by 0 bases, with 11 bases left in between. This CDR3 has 15 residues. Here the CDR3 reads CASSLRQAVSYEQYF. The DNA of the CDR3 is TGTGCCAGCAGTTTAAGACAGGCAGTCTCCTACGAGCAGTACTTC.

The chain couples TRBV11-2 to TRBJ2-2, with a weak D call TRBD1 (5 bases). This CDR3 contains 14 residues. The V end lost 9 bases, the J end lost 5 bases, and 16 bases lay between the germline ends. Germline V lookup: CDR1 SGHAT, CDR2 FQNNGV. The CDR3 spells CASFFQGETGELFF. Written as DNA, the CDR3 is TGTGCCAGTTTTTTCCAAGGGGAAACCGGGGAGCTGTTTTTT. Full variable domain (rest looked up from reference TRBV11-2 and TRBJ2-2): EAGVAQSPRYKIIEKRQSVAFWCNPISGHATLYWYQQILGQGPKLLIQFQNNGVVDDSQLPKDRFSAERLKGVDSTLKIQPAKLEDSAVYLCASFFQGETGELFFGEGSRLTVL.

In this sample, this clonotype turned up a few times. This chain links TRBV10-2 with TRBJ2-2; 12 bases are shared with TRBD2. Germline-derived CDR1 and CDR2 are WSHSY and SAAADI. V lost 6 bases, J lost 6 bases, and 2 bases stayed unmatched. The CDR3 length is 14 residues. The CDR3 sequence: CASRASGRAGELFF. The CDR3 nucleotides are TGCGCCAGCAGGGCTAGCGGGAGGGCCGGGGAGCTGTTTTTT.